This paragraph reports one T cell receptor (beta chain). Antigen unknown. The data derive from a study of T cell repertoires in cytomegalovirus infection. Study-level background: The authors relied on CMV epitopes, both recently identified HLA-C-restricted and well-studied HLA-B-restricted. Indications of both CMV infection and matching HLA type were provided by public TCR beta signatures. Study results and limitations: HLA-C-restricted, CMV-specific TCR beta clonotypes were dominant ex vivo.

In TCRdb, the reads were re-called with MiXCR into one record per CDR3 protein. The sample yields more than 75,000 distinct CDR3 sequences, around 28% seen once. Germline values: CDR1 SEHNR, CDR2 FQNEAQ (reference sequence). Trimming removed 1 base from V and 5 bases from J, with 13 bases in between. This CDR3 is 15 amino acids long. Here the sequenced sample was CD8+ T cells from cultured PBMCs, taken from culture after CMV antigen stimulation. This receptor was identified in a human donor in good health (CMV status not recorded). Some clones in this sample may be carry-over from other donors' samples. This sequence joins TRBV7-9 and TRBJ2-3; perhaps TRBD2 as D (7 bases). The CDR3 sequence is CASSLVGGQGDTQYF. The CDR3 DNA reads as TGTGCCAGCAGCTTAGTCGGGGGGCAGGGAGATACGCAGTATTTT.